Included here is one TCR beta chain sequence, with context. The source of the sample is a study of T cell changes during pregnancy in multiple sclerosis. Clones were read by immunoSEQ multiplex PCR, and TCRdb kept only the in-frame ones, dropping some. The table includes roughly 59,000 clones, 85% to 95% detected once. The source material was CD8+ T cells from peripheral blood mononuclear cells, sampled in the second trimester of pregnancy. The sequence was collected from a female donor with multiple sclerosis, enrolled in a pregnancy study.

The CDR3 sequence is CASSLGTSGGTDTQYF. The CDR3 nucleotides read TGTGCCAGCAGCTTGGGGACTAGCGGGGGCACAGATACGCAGTATTTT. J is TRBJ2-3 and V is TRBV5-6; 12 bases align to TRBD2. This CDR3 contains 16 residues. The V gene's germline CDR1 is SGHDT and CDR2 YYEEEE. Trimming took 0 bases from V and 1 from J; bases not matched to a gene: 0.